These 14 T cell receptor beta chains were sequenced from one sample in a study of control samples from healthy donors and cancer patients. The table came from immunoSEQ multiplex PCR; TCRdb's copy has only in-frame clones and leaves some out. The table has more than 150,000 clones, approximately 92% seen once. Sequencing input: blood. All receptors come from a man aged 18 to 29 in good health.

V usage is TRBV6-6 and J usage is TRBJ2-2; D may be TRBD1 (6 bases). CDR1 and CDR2 (germline): MNHNY, SVGAGI (reference sequence). The CDR3 covers 14 residues. Trimming shortened V by 10 bases and J by 2 bases, and 14 bases separated the two germline ends. The CDR3 DNA is TGTGCCACTAACTTGGACAGTAACACCGGGGAGCTGTTTTTT. Translating gives CATNLDSNTGELFF.

The J gene is TRBJ1-6, the V gene TRBV28; D unclear. V shed 3 bases and J shed 8 bases, with 17 bases lying between them. The CDR3 contains 16 residues. Germline V gene sequence: CDR1 MDHEN, CDR2 SYDVKM. The CDR3 here is CASSFLDGSRDSPLHF. For the CDR3, the DNA is TGTGCCAGCAGTTTTCTGGACGGTAGTAGGGATTCACCCCTCCACTTT.

The chain has TRBV7-8 and TRBJ2-5; D is unclear. CDR1 and CDR2 (germline): SGHVS, FQNEAQ. V was trimmed by 4 bases and J by 5 bases, leaving 11 bases between them. CDR3 size: 13 residues. The CDR3 DNA reads TGTGCCAGCAGCTCCAACCGCCGGGAGACCCAGTACTTC. It encodes CASSSNRRETQYF.

The chain recombines TRBV6-1 with TRBJ1-2; TRBD1 agrees at 7 bases. The V and J ends lost 1 base and 8 bases, in that order; junction bases with no gene match: 4. From germline, CDR1 is MNHNS and CDR2 SASEGT. The CDR3 has 13 residues. The CDR3 nucleotides read TGTGCCAGCAGTGAAGACAGGGGTGGCGGCTACACCTTC. Its protein product is CASSEDRGGGYTF.

V gene TRBV10-3 combines with J gene TRBJ2-7, with 9 positions matching TRBD1. Per the germline V gene, CDR1 is ENHRY and CDR2 is SYGVKD. The CDR3 extends over 15 amino acids. The ends lost 4 bases at V and 7 bases at J; junction bases unmatched: 11. The CDR3 DNA reads TGTGCCATCAGTGGGGGACAGGGCCCCAAAAGGGAGCAGTACTTC. Its translation is CAISGGQGPKREQYF.

This clone turned up a few times. The J gene is TRBJ2-6, the V gene TRBV28; D gene unclear. This CDR3 is 17 amino acids long. Germline-derived CDR1 and CDR2 are MDHEN and SYDVKM. Deletions cut 6 bases from V and 0 bases from J, with 15 bases between. CDR3 sequence reads: CASSSSGRTSGANVLTF. CDR3 nucleotide sequence: TGTGCCAGCAGCTCCTCCGGGCGAACCTCTGGGGCCAACGTCCTGACTTTC.

The rearrangement joins TRBV5-1 to TRBJ1-1; D perhaps matches TRBD1 (5 bases). Germline V gives CDR1 SGHRS, CDR2 YFSETQ. Trimming left V 0 bases short and J 11 bases short, with 14 bases between. CDR3 length equals 13 residues. This chain's CDR3 is CASSLGQAGLAFF. In nucleotides, the CDR3 is TGCGCCAGCAGCTTGGGGCAGGCAGGGTTGGCTTTCTTT.

The CDR3 sequence is CAWSSAGGTYNEQFF. Written as DNA, the CDR3 is TGTGCCTGGAGTTCCGCGGGGGGGACCTACAATGAGCAGTTCTTC. V gene TRBV30 combines with J gene TRBJ2-1; 9 bases map to TRBD2. The CDR3 loop spans 15 amino acids. V shed 2 bases and J 2 bases; nucleotides not matched to a gene: 4. The germline CDR1 and CDR2 sequences are GTSNPN and SVGIG (reference sequence).

This chain connects TRBV6-5 to TRBJ2-5; the match to TRBD1 covers 8 bases. The V gene end was trimmed by 6 bases and the J gene end by 5 bases; junction bases not matched to a gene: 5. This CDR3 comprises 13 residues. Germline CDR1 and CDR2: MNHEY and SVGAGI. In nucleotides, the CDR3 is TGTGCCAGCAGGGGCAGGGGGCCGGAGACCCAGTACTTC. Its protein is CASRGRGPETQYF.

On this clone: The junction and the germline gene differ at one end; a read error may be behind it. CDR3 DNA sequence: TGCGCCAGCAGGATTAGGGGAACCGCCAATCAGCAGTTCTTC. This encodes CASRIRGTANQQFF. This chain links TRBV5-1 with TRBJ2-1; TRBD1 might be the D (5 bases). The CDR3 totals 14 residues. Germline V CDR1 and CDR2: SGHRS, YFSETQ.

This clone showed up just once. The gene calls are TRBV6-5 and TRBJ1-1, with TRBD1 as a possible D gene (6 bases). V was pared by 6 bases and J by 1 base, with 12 bases between. This CDR3 region has 14 residues. Germline CDR1 is MNHEY and CDR2 is SVGAGI. The CDR3 here is CASRHSGQNTEAFF. The CDR3 region has the DNA TGTGCCAGCAGGCACTCGGGACAGAACACTGAAGCTTTCTTT.

CDR3 sequence reads: CTSSPLGGRYEQYF. Written as DNA, the CDR3 is TGCACCAGCAGCCCCCTGGGGGGGCGCTACGAGCAGTACTTC. The V call is TRBV1, the J call TRBJ2-7; no check of the table's D call, TRBD2, against the DNA was made. TRBV1 is shown as a pseudogene. This CDR3 has 14 residues.

The J gene is TRBJ1-4, the V gene TRBV6-5; D is possibly TRBD1 (5 bases). This CDR3 is built from 16 residues. The germline V and J ends were trimmed by 3 bases and 5 bases, with 16 bases remaining between them. Looked up from germline, CDR1 is MNHEY and CDR2 is SVGAGI. CDR3: CASSYSWGSRNEKLFF. The CDR3 nucleotides read TGTGCCAGCAGTTATTCGTGGGGCAGCCGAAATGAAAAACTGTTTTTT.

The chain links TRBV27 to TRBJ2-7, with D uncertain. The CDR3 is 13 amino acids. Trimming removed 5 bases from V and 3 bases from J, with 11 bases in between. CDR1 and CDR2 (germline): MNHEY, SMNVEV (reference sequence). The CDR3 is CASSHRAFYEQYF. CDR3 sequence (DNA): TGTGCCAGCAGTCACCGTGCCTTCTACGAGCAGTACTTC.